One and the same sample provided the 9 T cell receptor beta chains below, sequenced in a study of blood T cell repertoires in COVID-19. Method: immunoSEQ multiplex PCR; TCRdb's copy keeps in-frame clones and lacks some. Among about 73,000 clones, roughly nine tenths were seen once, and the ten largest hold roughly 15%. Input material: peripheral blood. These receptors originate from a woman of 80 years or more with active or convalescent COVID-19.

In regard to this clone: The same CDR3 also results from other DNA sequences found in this sample. The chain uses TRBV30 and TRBJ1-1, with D maybe TRBD1 (6 bases). The CDR3 runs 13 residues. V shed 2 bases and J shed 1 base, with 8 bases lying between them. In germline, CDR1 is GTSNPN, CDR2 SVGIG (reference sequence). CDR3 DNA: TGTGCCTGGAGTATACAGGGGAACACTGAAGCTTTCTTT. Its translation: CAWSIQGNTEAFF.

The J gene is TRBJ2-1, the V gene TRBV6-5; 8 bases align to TRBD2. Germline V gene data show CDR1 as MNHEY and CDR2 as SVGAGI. The trim removed 1 base at V and 1 base at J, leaving 3 bases unmatched. This CDR3 is built from 16 residues. The CDR3 protein is CASSYLAGQSYNEQFF. Written as DNA, the CDR3 is TGTGCCAGCAGTTACTTAGCGGGGCAATCCTACAATGAGCAGTTCTTC.

This chain uses TRBV5-1 with TRBJ1-3; D is ambiguous. This CDR3 is built from 15 residues. The V end was cut by 4 bases, the J end by 0 bases, with 11 bases between. Germline V gene data show CDR1 as SGHRS and CDR2 as YFSETQ. The CDR3 reads CASSPELYSGNTIYF. CDR3 nucleotides: TGCGCCAGCAGCCCGGAGCTATACTCTGGAAACACCATATATTTT.

This chain links TRBV9 with TRBJ1-6, with D perhaps TRBD1 (5 bases). The germline gives CDR1 SGDLS, CDR2 YYNGEE. The CDR3 extends over 15 amino acids. V lost 4 bases and J 7 bases, leaving 15 bases between the germline ends. The CDR3 DNA is TGTGCCAGCAGCCCCAGCGCAGGGCTAAATTCACCCCTCCACTTT. Residues: CASSPSAGLNSPLHF.

The chain links TRBV5-6 to TRBJ1-2; 8 positions match TRBD1. Trimming cost V 4 bases and J 8 bases; bases outside gene matches: 10. The CDR3 totals 14 residues. Germline CDR1 and CDR2: SGHDT and YYEEEE. In nucleotides, the CDR3 is TGTGCCAGCAGCCCTGTGGGACAGGCCGTCGGCTACACCTTC. It translates to CASSPVGQAVGYTF.

This rearrangement joins TRBV4-3 to TRBJ2-5, with TRBD2 matching over 8 bases. Germline V gene data show CDR1 as LGHNA and CDR2 as YSLEER. Trimming cost V 4 bases and J 3 bases; bases outside gene matches: 1. The CDR3 spans 13 residues. The CDR3 loop reads CASSLGREETQYF. CDR3 bases: TGCGCCAGCAGCCTCGGGAGGGAAGAGACCCAGTACTTC.

The chain employs TRBV2 and TRBJ1-3, with D tentatively TRBD1 (5 bases). Germline CDR1 is SNHLY and CDR2 is FYNNEI. Trimming took 5 bases from V and 4 from J, leaving 12 bases between them. CDR3 length: 14 amino acids. DNA for the CDR3: TGTGCCAGCAGTTGGGCTGGGGCCGGAAACACCATATATTTT. As protein: CASSWAGAGNTIYF.

This clone was counted once. The chain carries TRBV28 and TRBJ2-3; TRBD1 aligns across 8 bases. CDR1 MDHEN and CDR2 SYDVKM come from the germline V gene. The V and J ends lost 3 bases and 5 bases, in that order; junction bases with no gene match: 7. The length of the CDR3 is 15 residues. The CDR3 DNA follows: TGTGCCAGCAGTTTGCGGACAGGGATTAGAGATACGCAGTATTTT. Its translation: CASSLRTGIRDTQYF.

The genes are TRBV7-8 and TRBJ1-5; D ambiguous. The CDR3 extends over 14 amino acids. The V gene lost 5 bases and the J gene lost 9 bases, with 17 bases spanning the gap. The germline V gene encodes CDR1 SGHVS and CDR2 FQNEAQ. Written as DNA, the CDR3 is TGTGCCAGCAGCCTAGAGGCAGGTCAATTGCCCCAGCATTTT. This encodes CASSLEAGQLPQHF.